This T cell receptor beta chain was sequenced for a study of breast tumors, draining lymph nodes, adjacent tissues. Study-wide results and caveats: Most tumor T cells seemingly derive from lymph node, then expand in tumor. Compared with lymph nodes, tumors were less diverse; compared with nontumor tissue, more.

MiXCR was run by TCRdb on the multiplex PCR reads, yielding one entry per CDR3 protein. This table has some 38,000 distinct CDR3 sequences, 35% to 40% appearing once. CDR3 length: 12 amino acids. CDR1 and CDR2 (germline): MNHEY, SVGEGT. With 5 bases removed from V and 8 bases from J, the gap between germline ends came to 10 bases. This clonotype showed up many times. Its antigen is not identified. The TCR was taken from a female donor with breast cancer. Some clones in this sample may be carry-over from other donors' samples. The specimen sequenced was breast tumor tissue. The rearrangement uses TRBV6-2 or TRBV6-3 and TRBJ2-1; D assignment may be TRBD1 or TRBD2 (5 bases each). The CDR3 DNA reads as TGTGCCAGCAGTCCAGGGAGCGATGAGCAGTTCTTC. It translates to CASSPGSDEQFF.